The 6 T cell receptor beta chains in this list originate from one sample, sequenced in a study of response to subunit inactivated influenza vaccine. TCRdb processed the RT-PCR reads anew with MiXCR; each CDR3 protein has one entry. The table has about 500,000 distinct CDR3 sequences, about 15% seen once. The sequenced sample was CD4+ T cells sorted from PBMCs, obtained approximately 25 months after vaccination. The receptor set was obtained from a man aged 50 to 75 who received an inactivated influenza vaccine.

The chain links TRBV12-3 or TRBV12-4 to TRBJ1-1; 7 bases map to TRBD1. This CDR3 has 11 residues. Trimming removed 7 bases from V and 7 bases from J; junction bases left unmatched: 3. CDR3: CASNAGGEAFF. DNA for the CDR3: TGTGCCAGCAACGCAGGGGGTGAAGCTTTCTTT.

In its sample, this clonotype was seen a few times. The chain uses TRBV28 and TRBJ1-1; 9 bases align to TRBD1. J lost 4 bases, V lost 2 bases, and 5 bases had no gene match. The V gene's germline CDR1 is MDHEN and CDR2 SYDVKM. CDR3 size: 15 residues. The CDR3 region is CASSLGDRVTTEAFF. The CDR3 coding sequence is TGTGCCAGCAGTTTAGGGGACAGGGTCACCACTGAAGCTTTCTTT. Based on the CDR3 plus reference TRBV28 and TRBJ1-1, the full variable domain is DVKVTQSSRYLVKRTGEKVFLECVQDMDHENMFWYRQDPGLGLRLIYFSYDVKMKEKGDIPEGYSVSREKKERFSLILESASTNQTSMYLCASSLGDRVTTEAFFGQGTRLTVV.

The CDR3 nucleotides are TGTGCCATCAGTCAAGTAACTGAGACCCAGTACTTC. It encodes CAISQVTETQYF. The V gene is TRBV10-3, the J gene TRBJ2-5; no reliable D call. This CDR3 region has 12 residues. CDR1 is ENHRY, CDR2 SYGVKD, per germline. The V end lost 5 bases, the J end lost 5 bases, and 9 bases lay between the germline ends.

The chain couples TRBV9 to TRBJ2-7; D is possibly TRBD1 (6 bases). Per the germline V gene, CDR1 is SGDLS and CDR2 is YYNGEE. V shed 3 bases and J shed 0 bases, with 10 bases lying between them. This CDR3 is 14 amino acids long. CDR3 amino acids: CASSGTELSYEQYF. CDR3 DNA sequence: TGTGCCAGCAGCGGGACAGAACTCTCCTACGAGCAGTACTTC.

This clonotype turned up a few times. The chain employs TRBV11-2 and TRBJ2-1; 8 bases are a match to TRBD2. The CDR3 extends over 16 amino acids. The germline V gene encodes CDR1 SGHAT and CDR2 FQNNGV. With 0 bases clipped from V and 2 bases from J, the junction kept 3 bases outside the gene matches. CDR3 protein: CASSLEAGAPYNEQFF. For the CDR3, the DNA is TGTGCCAGCAGCTTAGAAGCGGGGGCTCCCTACAATGAGCAGTTCTTC.

This clonotype was seen only a few times. This rearrangement joins TRBV7-2 to TRBJ1-1, with D perhaps TRBD1 (6 bases). The CDR3 is 14 amino acids. CDR1 is SGHTA, CDR2 FQGNSA, per germline. V was shortened by 5 bases and J by 0 bases, with 10 bases between the two germline ends. The DNA for the CDR3 is TGTGCCAGCAGCACCTGGACAGTGAACACTGAAGCTTTCTTT. Residues: CASSTWTVNTEAFF.